One and the same sample provided the 27 T cell receptor beta chains below, sequenced in a study of control samples from healthy donors and cancer patients (dated by TCRdb to about 2020). The library was made by the immunoSEQ multiplex PCR assay. Drawn from immuneACCESS, this table holds only the in-frame rearrangements with V and J called that TCRdb kept. Clones are partly lost; checked studies trace under half to an unresolved V gene and leave the rest unexplained. The sample table records about 96,000 clones; over 90% of these occur just once. The top ten constitute over 8% of the sample. Sequenced material: blood. The receptors shown here come from a man aged 18 to 29 in good health.

In its sample, this clone was seen once. V and J are TRBV19 and TRBJ1-1, with D uncertain. The germline gives CDR1 LNHDA, CDR2 SQIVND (reference sequence). There are 13 residues in the CDR3. V was pared by 5 bases and J by 4 bases, with 11 bases between. This CDR3 reads CASSRYGITEAFF. The CDR3 bases are TGTGCCAGTAGTCGATACGGGATCACTGAAGCTTTCTTT.

This sequence joins TRBV20-1 and TRBJ1-1, with no clear D. V lost 6 bases to trimming and J lost 2 bases, with 7 bases between them. Looked up from germline, CDR1 is DFQATT and CDR2 is SNEGSKA (reference sequence). The CDR3 has 11 amino acids. The CDR3 spells CSAPRNTEAFF. DNA of the CDR3: TGCAGTGCGCCGCGAAACACTGAAGCTTTCTTT.

The genes are TRBV2 and TRBJ1-1; D unresolved. The germline CDR1 and CDR2 sequences are SNHLY and FYNNEI. The CDR3 is 15 residues long. Trimming removed 11 bases at V and 0 bases at J, with 19 bases between. The CDR3 protein is CALDGEFPLNTEAFF. CDR3 nucleotide sequence: TGTGCCCTTGACGGGGAATTCCCGCTGAACACTGAAGCTTTCTTT.

V usage is TRBV6-4 and J usage is TRBJ1-1; D is perhaps TRBD1 (6 bases). CDR3 size: 15 residues. Trimming took off 7 bases at V and 3 bases at J, with 18 bases between the two ends. Germline values: CDR1 MRHNA, CDR2 SNTAGT. The CDR3 is CASKWGANLDTEAFF. The CDR3 nucleotides read TGTGCCAGCAAGTGGGGGGCGAATCTGGACACTGAAGCTTTCTTT.

This clone was detected only once. The chain employs TRBV5-4 and TRBJ1-5, with D tentatively TRBD1 (6 bases). The CDR3 is 14 amino acids. Trimming removed 1 base from V and 6 bases from J, with 11 bases in between. Germline V lookup: CDR1 SGHNT, CDR2 YYREEE (reference sequence). The CDR3 region has the DNA TGTGCCAGCAGCTTGTCAGGGGAGGGTCAGCCCCAGCATTTT. Its translation: CASSLSGEGQPQHF.

This clone occurred a few times. The chain employs TRBV18 and TRBJ1-1; D not resolved. The CDR3 is made up of 13 amino acids. Per germline, CDR1 KGHSH and CDR2 LQKENI. With 8 bases removed from V and 1 base from J, the gap between germline ends came to 11 bases. The CDR3 spells CASREEPNTEAFF. The DNA for the CDR3 is TGTGCCAGCAGGGAGGAGCCGAACACTGAAGCTTTCTTT.

This chain links TRBV13 with TRBJ2-2; either TRBD1 or TRBD2 may fit D (5 bases each). The length of the CDR3 is 17 residues. Germline V CDR1 and CDR2: PRHDT, FYEKMQ (reference sequence). Trimming stripped 1 base from V and 5 bases from J, with 17 bases between. As DNA, the CDR3 is TGTGCCAGCAGCTTAGATTGGGGGACGTCTAATACCGGGGAGCTGTTTTTT. Encoded protein: CASSLDWGTSNTGELFF.

The V call is TRBV27, the J call TRBJ1-6; D gene ambiguous. The ends were cut back, 2 bases at V and 7 bases at J, with 15 bases in the middle. In germline, CDR1 is MNHEY, CDR2 SMNVEV (reference sequence). The CDR3 covers 16 residues. CDR3 in amino acids: CASSLRLKDRNSPLHF. CDR3 in DNA: TGTGCCAGCAGTTTAAGGTTAAAAGACCGGAATTCACCCCTCCACTTT.

This chain connects TRBV14 to TRBJ1-2; D unclear. CDR1 and CDR2 from the germline V gene are SGHDN and FVKESK. V gave up 0 bases and J gave up 5 bases, with 22 bases separating them. The CDR3 totals 18 residues. CDR3 nucleotide sequence: TGTGCCAGCAGCCAAGACCTACACCCCAACAGAGTTGAGTATGGCTACACCTTC. It specifies CASSQDLHPNRVEYGYTF.

This chain links TRBV29-1 with TRBJ1-2; D not certain. The CDR3 is 14 amino acids. V lost 5 bases and J 8 bases, leaving 21 bases between the germline ends. Per germline, CDR1 SQVTM and CDR2 ANQGSEA. CDR3 coding DNA: TGCAGCGTTCTAGAAAGAGTGGGAGGGCTCGGCTACACCTTC. Its protein is CSVLERVGGLGYTF.

Note on this clone: Other nucleotide sequences from this sample produce the same CDR3. The rearrangement links TRBV19 to TRBJ1-2; TRBD1 agrees at 8 bases. The CDR3 sequence is 13 residues long. The trim removed 1 base at V and 5 bases at J, leaving 0 bases unmatched. In germline, CDR1 is LNHDA, CDR2 SQIVND (reference sequence). The CDR3 reads CASSIGQGYGYTF. CDR3 in DNA: TGTGCCAGTAGTATAGGACAGGGGTATGGCTACACCTTC.

The genes are TRBV4-1 and TRBJ1-5, with D possibly being TRBD1 (6 bases). This CDR3 spans 16 amino acids. Trimming shortened V by 4 bases and J by 2 bases, and 15 bases separated the two germline ends. CDR1 MGHRA and CDR2 YSYEKL come from the germline V gene. The CDR3 sequence is CASSLRVQGGNQPQHF. The CDR3 coding sequence is TGCGCCAGCAGCCTAAGGGTACAGGGCGGCAATCAGCCCCAGCATTTT.

V gene TRBV6-5 combines with J gene TRBJ1-6, with a weak D call TRBD1 (6 bases). Germline-derived CDR1 and CDR2 are MNHEY and SVGAGI. The CDR3 totals 15 residues. V was shortened by 4 bases and J by 8 bases, with 15 bases between the two germline ends. The CDR3 DNA follows: TGTGCCAGCAGTTTAACAGGGTTGGGTTATTCACCCCTCCACTTT. Translated: CASSLTGLGYSPLHF.

The rearrangement uses TRBV9 and TRBJ1-2; D is ambiguous. CDR1 is SGDLS, CDR2 YYNGEE, per germline. The CDR3 extends over 10 amino acids. The ends were cut back, 5 bases at V and 9 bases at J, with 8 bases in the middle. The CDR3 DNA reads as TGTGCCAGCAGTGGACGGAGCTACACCTTC. It yields the protein CASSGRSYTF.

The gene calls are TRBV2 and TRBJ1-5, with D maybe TRBD1 (5 bases). The CDR3 has 13 residues. Germline CDR1 SNHLY, CDR2 FYNNEI. Trimming shortened V by 5 bases and J by 1 base, and 6 bases separated the two germline ends. The CDR3 DNA reads as TGTGCCAGCAGTTGGGACAGCAATCAGCCCCAGCATTTT. This gives the protein CASSWDSNQPQHF.

The CDR3 protein is CASSSLPGLTHTDTQYF. In nucleotides, the CDR3 is TGTGCCAGCAGTTCCCTACCGGGACTAACACACACAGATACGCAGTATTTT. The chain has TRBV27 and TRBJ2-3, with 7 positions matching TRBD2. Losses at the gene ends were 4 bases for V and 2 bases for J; bases not matched to a gene: 12. Germline V gene data show CDR1 as MNHEY and CDR2 as SMNVEV (reference sequence). The CDR3 covers 17 residues.

The chain couples TRBV5-1 to TRBJ2-1; D possibly corresponds to TRBD2 (5 bases). CDR3 size: 13 residues. The V gene's germline CDR1 is SGHRS and CDR2 YFSETQ. Trimming took 2 bases from V and 7 from J, leaving 10 bases between them. In DNA, the CDR3 is TGCGCCAGCAGCTTTGGAGCGGAGAATGAGCAGTTCTTC. Its protein product is CASSFGAENEQFF.

The CDR3 is CASSQGVSSYNEQFF. CDR3 sequence (DNA): TGCGCCAGCAGCCAAGGAGTATCCTCCTACAATGAGCAGTTCTTC. The V call is TRBV4-3, the J call TRBJ2-1; no definite D call. The CDR3 spans 15 residues. The V end lost 1 base, the J end lost 0 bases, and 7 bases lay between the germline ends. Per the germline V gene, CDR1 is LGHNA and CDR2 is YSLEER.

This clone was seen just once. The chain couples TRBV19 to TRBJ1-2; weak D call: TRBD1 (6 bases). V was trimmed by 5 bases and J by 4 bases, leaving 14 bases between them. The CDR3 runs to 14 residues. The germline gives CDR1 LNHDA, CDR2 SQIVND (reference sequence). The CDR3 coding sequence is TGTGCCAGTAGTCTGTGGGGGCCAAGCTATGGCTACACCTTC. Amino acid sequence: CASSLWGPSYGYTF. The entire variable domain, with the rest obtained from reference TRBV19 and TRBJ1-2, is as follows: DGGITQSPKYLFRKEGQNVTLSCEQNLNHDAMYWYRQDPGQGLRLIYYSQIVNDFQKGDIAEGYSVSREKKESFPLTVTSAQKNPTAFYLCASSLWGPSYGYTFGSGTRLTVV.

This chain connects TRBV4-1 to TRBJ2-1, with D hard to call. The germline V and J ends were trimmed by 3 bases and 1 base, with 10 bases remaining between them. Per the germline V gene, CDR1 is MGHRA and CDR2 is YSYEKL. The CDR3 sequence is 15 residues long. CDR3 sequence reads: CASSQSSLSYNEQFF. The CDR3 coding sequence is TGCGCCAGCAGCCAGTCGTCCCTATCCTACAATGAGCAGTTCTTC.

The chain joins TRBV7-2 to TRBJ1-2; 8 bases agree with TRBD1. Germline loops: CDR1 SGHTA, CDR2 FQGNSA. The CDR3 extends over 15 amino acids. The ends lost 5 bases at V and 6 bases at J; junction bases unmatched: 11. The CDR3 DNA reads TGTGCCAGCAGCCCGCGCGGGACAGGCATCGATGGCTACACCTTC. Amino acids: CASSPRGTGIDGYTF. The complete variable domain, with remaining parts taken from reference TRBV7-2 and TRBJ1-2, reads GAGVSQSPSNKVTEKGKDVELRCDPISGHTALYWYRQSLGQGLEFLIYFQGNSAPDKSGLPSDRFSAERTGGSVSTLTIQRTQQEDSAVYLCASSPRGTGIDGYTFGSGTRLTVV.

The rearrangement links TRBV9 to TRBJ2-7; 8 bases align to TRBD2. After removal of 4 bases from V and 1 base from J, the junction contained 10 bases not matched to a gene. Germline V gives CDR1 SGDLS, CDR2 YYNGEE. This CDR3 region has 16 residues. The CDR3 sequence is CASSLQTSAPSYEQYF. Here the CDR3 DNA reads TGTGCCAGCAGCCTCCAGACTAGCGCGCCTTCCTACGAGCAGTACTTC.

This clone has just one count. The chain recombines TRBV9 with TRBJ1-6, with D tentatively TRBD1 (5 bases). V was pared by 3 bases and J by 8 bases, with 15 bases between. The CDR3 sequence is 15 residues long. Germline V gives CDR1 SGDLS, CDR2 YYNGEE. DNA for the CDR3: TGTGCCAGCAGCGGATGGGCAGGGTTGGATTCACCCCTCCACTTT. Residues: CASSGWAGLDSPLHF. Complete variable domain (other parts from reference TRBV9 and TRBJ1-6): DSGVTQTPKHLITATGQRVTLRCSPRSGDLSVYWYQQSLDQGLQFLIQYYNGEERAKGNILERFSAQQFPDLHSELNLSSLELGDSALYFCASSGWAGLDSPLHFGNGTRLTVT.

The genes are TRBV6-1 and TRBJ2-3, with D unresolved. Germline V gene data show CDR1 as MNHNS and CDR2 as SASEGT. This CDR3 has 15 amino acids. V gave up 5 bases and J gave up 0 bases, with 12 bases separating them. In DNA form, the CDR3 reads TGTGCCAGCAGTCCCTTCAGAGAGAGCACAGATACGCAGTATTTT. The encoded protein is CASSPFRESTDTQYF.

The chain employs TRBV10-1 and TRBJ1-1; 8 bases are a match to TRBD1. Trimming took 4 bases from V and 1 from J; bases not matched to a gene: 11. CDR3 length equals 17 residues. Germline CDR1 WNHNN, CDR2 SYGVQD (reference sequence). The chain's CDR3 is CASSAVQGAARNTEAFF. The CDR3 nucleotides are TGCGCCAGCAGTGCAGTTCAGGGGGCGGCACGGAACACTGAAGCTTTCTTT.

This sequence joins TRBV5-1 and TRBJ1-1, with 11 positions matching TRBD1. The CDR3 is made up of 16 amino acids. Germline trimming cut 1 base from V and 3 bases from J; bases unmatched to any gene: 5. Per germline, CDR1 SGHRS and CDR2 YFSETQ. The CDR3 loop reads CASSLPGQGAYTEAFF. In DNA form, the CDR3 reads TGCGCCAGCAGCTTGCCCGGACAGGGGGCGTACACTGAAGCTTTCTTT.

The gene calls are TRBV11-2 and TRBJ1-5; the match to TRBD1 covers 7 bases. The J segment lost 5 bases and the V segment lost 4 bases, leaving 8 bases of the junction unmatched. The CDR3 runs 15 residues. Germline lookup yields CDR1 SGHAT and CDR2 FQNNGV. CDR3 sequence (DNA): TGTGCCAGCAGCTCTAAACTAAGGGGGCATCAGCCCCAGCATTTT. Residues: CASSSKLRGHQPQHF. Looking up the rest from reference TRBV11-2 and TRBJ1-5 gives the full variable domain: EAGVAQSPRYKIIEKRQSVAFWCNPISGHATLYWYQQILGQGPKLLIQFQNNGVVDDSQLPKDRFSAERLKGVDSTLKIQPAKLEDSAVYLCASSSKLRGHQPQHFGDGTRLSIL.